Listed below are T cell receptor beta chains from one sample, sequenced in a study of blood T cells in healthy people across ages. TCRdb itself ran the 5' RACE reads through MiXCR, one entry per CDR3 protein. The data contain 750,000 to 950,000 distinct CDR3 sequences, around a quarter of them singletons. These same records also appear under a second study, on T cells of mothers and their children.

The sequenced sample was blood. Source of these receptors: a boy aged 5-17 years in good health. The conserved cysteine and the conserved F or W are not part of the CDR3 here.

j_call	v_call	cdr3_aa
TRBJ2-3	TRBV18	ASSRGEDTQY
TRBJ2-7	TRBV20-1	SARDPGKGAYEQY
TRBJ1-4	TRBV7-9	ASSLLPSDEKLF
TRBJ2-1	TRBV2	ASRGGTSGGAAHEQF
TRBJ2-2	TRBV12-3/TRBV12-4	ASSPMTGPHRNTGELF
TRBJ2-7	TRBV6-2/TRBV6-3	ASRDYYEQY
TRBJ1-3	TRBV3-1	ASSQRNSGNTIY
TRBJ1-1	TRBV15	ATSRDGIGNTEAF
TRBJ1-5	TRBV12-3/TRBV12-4	ASSGSNRGYQPQH
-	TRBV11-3	ASSFRGLDNEQF
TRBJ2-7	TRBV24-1	ATSERLAYVQY
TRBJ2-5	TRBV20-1	SGEDGETQY
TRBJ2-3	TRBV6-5	ASSYWSGTGTDTQY
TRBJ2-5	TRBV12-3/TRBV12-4	ASSLRARQETQY
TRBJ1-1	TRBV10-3	AAGGMNTEAF
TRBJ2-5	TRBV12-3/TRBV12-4	ASSRRTSGGPQETQY
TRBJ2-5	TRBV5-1	ASTVVGGETQY
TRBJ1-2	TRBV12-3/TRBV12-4	ASSYVRLPYGYT
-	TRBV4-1	ASSHGTGSVEQF
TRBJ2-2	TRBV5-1	ASSPGTSGGPRTGELF
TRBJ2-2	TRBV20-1	SAPGGNTGELF
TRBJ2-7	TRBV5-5	ASSVTGVPYYEQY
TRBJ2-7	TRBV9	ASSVGGPRGEQY
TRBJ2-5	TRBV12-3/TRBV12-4	ASSQSTGETQY
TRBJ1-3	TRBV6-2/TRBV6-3	ASSWGGGSGNTIY
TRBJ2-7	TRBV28	ASRPTGAEQY
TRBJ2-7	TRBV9	ASSRSGDAYEQY
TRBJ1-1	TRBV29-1	SVGRTVETEAF
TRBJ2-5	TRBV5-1	ASSANQETQY
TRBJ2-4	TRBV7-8	ASSVAGVAKNIKY
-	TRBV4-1	ASSRLGLNEQF
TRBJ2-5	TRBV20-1	SARDSESGTQY
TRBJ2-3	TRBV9	ASSLGGSGLTDTQY
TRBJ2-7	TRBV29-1	SVLPYSGYEQY
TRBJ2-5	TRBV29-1	SVERYRGYQETQH
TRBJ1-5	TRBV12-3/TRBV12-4	ASSPNRVGQPQH
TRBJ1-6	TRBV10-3	AIAGNMNSSPLH
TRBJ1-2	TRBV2	ASSDTAYGYT
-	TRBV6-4	ASSDRDLPGNEQF
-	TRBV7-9	ASSPRVGTVYEQY
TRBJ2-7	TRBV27	ASSLDSGSSYEQY
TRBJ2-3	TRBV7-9	ASSLGHFEGGTQY
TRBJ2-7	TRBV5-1	ASSLAVSSGGSYEQY
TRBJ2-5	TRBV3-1	ASSPPGLAEHLQETQY
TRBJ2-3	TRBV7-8	ASSALSSASTDTQY
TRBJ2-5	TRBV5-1	ASSKGDGGKETQY